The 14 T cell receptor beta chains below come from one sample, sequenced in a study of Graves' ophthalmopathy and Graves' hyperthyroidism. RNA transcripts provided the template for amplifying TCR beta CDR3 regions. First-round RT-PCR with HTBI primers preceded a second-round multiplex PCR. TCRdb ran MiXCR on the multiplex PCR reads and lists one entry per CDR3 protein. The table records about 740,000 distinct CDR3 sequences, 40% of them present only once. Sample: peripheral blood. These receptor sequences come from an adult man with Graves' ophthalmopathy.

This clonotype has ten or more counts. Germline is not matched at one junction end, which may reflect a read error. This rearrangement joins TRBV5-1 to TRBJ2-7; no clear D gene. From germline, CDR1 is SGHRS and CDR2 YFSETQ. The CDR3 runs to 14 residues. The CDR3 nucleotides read TGTGCCAGCAGCTTAGTTTCCGGCAACTACGAGCAGTACTTC. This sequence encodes CASSLVSGNYEQYF.

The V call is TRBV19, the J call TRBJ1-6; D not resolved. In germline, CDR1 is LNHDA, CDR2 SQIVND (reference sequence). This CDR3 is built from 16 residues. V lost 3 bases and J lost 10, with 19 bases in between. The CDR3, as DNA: TGTGCCAGTAGTATTTTCGGCGTGGAAAGAGGGTCACCCCTCCACTTT. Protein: CASSIFGVERGSPLHF.

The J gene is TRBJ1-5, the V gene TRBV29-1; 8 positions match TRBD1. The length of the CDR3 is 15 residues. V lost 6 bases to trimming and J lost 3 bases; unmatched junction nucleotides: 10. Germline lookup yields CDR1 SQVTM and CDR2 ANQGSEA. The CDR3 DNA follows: TGCAGCGTGACCGGACAGGGACACATCAATCAGCCCCAGCATTTT. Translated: CSVTGQGHINQPQHF.

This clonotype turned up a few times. CDR3 in amino acids: CASSVSVPGPYSGNTIYF. The CDR3, as DNA: TGTGCCAGCAGCGTTTCGGTACCGGGTCCCTACTCTGGAAACACCATATATTTT. This sequence joins TRBV25-1 and TRBJ1-3; D remains ambiguous. Per germline, CDR1 MGHDK and CDR2 SYGVNS. V lost 6 bases, J lost 0 bases, and 21 bases lay in between. The CDR3 is 18 amino acids.

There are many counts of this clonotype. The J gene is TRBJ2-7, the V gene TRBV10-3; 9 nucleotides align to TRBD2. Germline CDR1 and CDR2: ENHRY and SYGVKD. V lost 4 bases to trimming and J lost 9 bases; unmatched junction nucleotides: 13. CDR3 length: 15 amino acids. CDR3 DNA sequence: TGTGCCATCAGTGGACCGGGACTAGCAGCGTCCGGGCAGTACTTC. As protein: CAISGPGLAASGQYF.

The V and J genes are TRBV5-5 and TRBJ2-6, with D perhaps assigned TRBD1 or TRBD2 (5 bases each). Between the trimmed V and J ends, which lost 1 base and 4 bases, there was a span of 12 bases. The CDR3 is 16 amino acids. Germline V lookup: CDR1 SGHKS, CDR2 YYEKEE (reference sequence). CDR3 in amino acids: CASSLNPGTGANVLTF. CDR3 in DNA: TGTGCCAGCAGCTTGAATCCTGGGACCGGGGCCAACGTCCTGACTTTC.

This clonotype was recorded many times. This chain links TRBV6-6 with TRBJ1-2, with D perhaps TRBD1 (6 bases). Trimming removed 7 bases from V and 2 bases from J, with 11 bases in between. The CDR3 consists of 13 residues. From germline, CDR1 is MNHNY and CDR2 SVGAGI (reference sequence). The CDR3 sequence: CASKKDRNYGYTF. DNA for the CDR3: TGTGCCAGCAAGAAGGACAGAAACTATGGCTACACCTTC.

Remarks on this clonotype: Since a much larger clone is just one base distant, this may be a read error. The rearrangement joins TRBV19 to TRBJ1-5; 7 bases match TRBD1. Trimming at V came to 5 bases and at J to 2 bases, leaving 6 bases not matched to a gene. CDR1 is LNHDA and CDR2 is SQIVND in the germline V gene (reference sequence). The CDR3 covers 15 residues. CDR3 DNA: TGTGCCAGTAGTCCGGACAGGAGTGGCAATCAGCCCCAGCATTTT. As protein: CASSPDRSGNQPQHF.

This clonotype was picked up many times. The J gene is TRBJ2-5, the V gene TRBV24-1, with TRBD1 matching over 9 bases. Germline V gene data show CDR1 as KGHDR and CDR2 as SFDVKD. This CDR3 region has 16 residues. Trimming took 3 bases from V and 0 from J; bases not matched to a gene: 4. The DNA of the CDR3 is TGTGCCACCAGTGATCGACGGACAGGGGACCAAGAGACCCAGTACTTC. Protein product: CATSDRRTGDQETQYF.

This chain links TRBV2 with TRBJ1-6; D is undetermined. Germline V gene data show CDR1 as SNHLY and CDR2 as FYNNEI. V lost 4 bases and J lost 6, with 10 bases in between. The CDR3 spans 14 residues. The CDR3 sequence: CASSVAAGNSPLHF. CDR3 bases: TGTGCCAGCAGTGTAGCCGCCGGTAATTCACCCCTCCACTTT.

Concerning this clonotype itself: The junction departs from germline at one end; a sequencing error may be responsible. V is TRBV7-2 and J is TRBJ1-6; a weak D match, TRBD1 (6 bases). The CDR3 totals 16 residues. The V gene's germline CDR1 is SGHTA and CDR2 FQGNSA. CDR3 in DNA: TGTGCCAGCAGCCCCCGGGGGGGCTCCTATAATTCACCCCTCCGCTTT. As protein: CASSPRGGSYNSPLRF.

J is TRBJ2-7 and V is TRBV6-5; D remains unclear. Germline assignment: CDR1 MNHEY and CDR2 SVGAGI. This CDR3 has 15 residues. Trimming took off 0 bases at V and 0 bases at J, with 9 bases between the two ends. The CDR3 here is CASSYSFAGSYEQYF. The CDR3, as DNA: TGTGCCAGCAGTTACTCATTCGCAGGCTCCTACGAGCAGTACTTC.

DNA for the CDR3: TGTGCCAGCAGCCTACTTTCTTCGAACACCGGGGAGCTGTTTTTT. Its translation: CASSLLSSNTGELFF. The V call is TRBV7-9, the J call TRBJ2-2; D remains ambiguous. V gave up 5 bases and J gave up 0 bases, with 10 bases separating them. Germline V gene sequence: CDR1 SEHNR, CDR2 FQNEAQ (reference sequence). This CDR3 spans 15 amino acids.

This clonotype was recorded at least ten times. The CDR3 DNA sequence: TGCGCCAGCAGTGAGTCGATTGTCCCGGGTTCGGGTCAGCCCCAGCATTTT. Encoded protein: CASSESIVPGSGQPQHF. This rearrangement joins TRBV10-2 to TRBJ1-5; D call uncertain. Germline CDR1 reads WSHSY; CDR2 reads SAAADI. V lost 0 bases and J lost 6, with 18 bases in between. The CDR3 totals 17 residues.